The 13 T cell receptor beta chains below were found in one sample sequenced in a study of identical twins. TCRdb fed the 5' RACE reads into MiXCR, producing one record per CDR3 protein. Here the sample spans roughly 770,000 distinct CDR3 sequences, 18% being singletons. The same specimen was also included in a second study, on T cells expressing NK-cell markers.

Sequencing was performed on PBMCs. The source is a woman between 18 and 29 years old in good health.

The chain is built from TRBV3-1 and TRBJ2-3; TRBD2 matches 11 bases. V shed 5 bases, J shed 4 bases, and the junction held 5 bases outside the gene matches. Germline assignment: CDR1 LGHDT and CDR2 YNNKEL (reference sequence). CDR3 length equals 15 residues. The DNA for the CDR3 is TGTGCCAGCAGCTGGACTAGCGGGCCTCCAGATACGCAGTATTTT. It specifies CASSWTSGPPDTQYF.

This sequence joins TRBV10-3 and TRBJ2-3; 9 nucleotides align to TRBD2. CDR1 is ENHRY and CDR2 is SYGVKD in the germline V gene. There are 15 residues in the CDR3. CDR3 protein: CVTSEAGGPGDTQYF. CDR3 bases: TGTGTCACCTCCGAGGCGGGGGGGCCGGGAGATACGCAGTATTTT.

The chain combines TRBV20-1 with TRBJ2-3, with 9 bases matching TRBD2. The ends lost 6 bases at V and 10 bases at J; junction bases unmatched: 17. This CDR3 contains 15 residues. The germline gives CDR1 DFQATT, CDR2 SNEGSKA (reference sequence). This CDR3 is CSAPVSGSGESPQYF. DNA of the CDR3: TGCAGTGCCCCTGTTAGCGGGAGCGGTGAAAGCCCGCAGTATTTT.

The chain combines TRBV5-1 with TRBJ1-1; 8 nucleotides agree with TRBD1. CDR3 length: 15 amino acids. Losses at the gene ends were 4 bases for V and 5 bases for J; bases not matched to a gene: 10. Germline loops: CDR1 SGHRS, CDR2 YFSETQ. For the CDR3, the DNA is TGCGCCAGCAGCATTTCAGGGGGCGGATGGACTGAAGCTTTCTTT. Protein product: CASSISGGGWTEAFF.

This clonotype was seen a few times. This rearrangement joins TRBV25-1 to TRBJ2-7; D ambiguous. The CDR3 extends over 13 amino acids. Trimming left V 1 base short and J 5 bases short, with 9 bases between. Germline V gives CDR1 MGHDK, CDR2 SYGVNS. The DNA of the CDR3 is TGTGCCAGCAGTGAATGGTCAGGCGACGAGCAGTACTTC. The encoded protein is CASSEWSGDEQYF.

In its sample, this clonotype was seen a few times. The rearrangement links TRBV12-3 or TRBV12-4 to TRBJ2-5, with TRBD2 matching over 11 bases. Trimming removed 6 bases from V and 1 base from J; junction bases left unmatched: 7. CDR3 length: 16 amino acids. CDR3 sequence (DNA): TGTGCCAGCAGCCGTAGCGGGAGGGCCCTCCAAGAGACCCAGTACTTC. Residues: CASSRSGRALQETQYF.

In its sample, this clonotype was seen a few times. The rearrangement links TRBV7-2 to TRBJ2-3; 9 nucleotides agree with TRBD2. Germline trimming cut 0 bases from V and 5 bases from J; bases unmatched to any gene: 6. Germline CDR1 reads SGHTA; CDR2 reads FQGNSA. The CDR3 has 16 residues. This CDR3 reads CASSLASSGIRDTQYF. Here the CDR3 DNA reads TGTGCCAGCAGCTTAGCCTCTAGCGGGATCAGAGATACGCAGTATTTT.

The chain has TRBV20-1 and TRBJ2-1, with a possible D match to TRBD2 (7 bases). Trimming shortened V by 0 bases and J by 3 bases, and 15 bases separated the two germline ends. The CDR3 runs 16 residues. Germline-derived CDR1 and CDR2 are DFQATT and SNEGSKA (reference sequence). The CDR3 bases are TGCAGTGCTAGAGATCATCGGGGGGCCCTCTACAATGAGCAGTTCTTC. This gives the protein CSARDHRGALYNEQFF.

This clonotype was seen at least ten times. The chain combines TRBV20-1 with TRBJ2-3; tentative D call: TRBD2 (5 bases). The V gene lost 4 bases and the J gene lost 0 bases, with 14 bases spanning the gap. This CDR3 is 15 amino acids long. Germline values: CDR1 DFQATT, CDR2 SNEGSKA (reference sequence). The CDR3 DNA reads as TGCAGTGCTAAACTAGGCAGCACTAGCACAGATACGCAGTATTTT. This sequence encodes CSAKLGSTSTDTQYF.

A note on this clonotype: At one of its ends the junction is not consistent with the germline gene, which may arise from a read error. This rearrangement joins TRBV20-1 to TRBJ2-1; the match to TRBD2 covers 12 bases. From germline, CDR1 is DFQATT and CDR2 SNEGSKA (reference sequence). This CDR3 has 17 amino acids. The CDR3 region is CCARDPSGGALGNEQFF. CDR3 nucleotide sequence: TGCTGTGCTAGAGATCCTAGCGGGGGGGCATTGGGCAATGAGCAGTTCTTC.

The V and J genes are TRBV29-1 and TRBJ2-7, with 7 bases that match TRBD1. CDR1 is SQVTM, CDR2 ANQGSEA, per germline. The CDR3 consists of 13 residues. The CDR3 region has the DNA TGCAGATACCCGGGGACAGCCGTCTACGAGCAGTACTTC. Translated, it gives CRYPGTAVYEQYF.

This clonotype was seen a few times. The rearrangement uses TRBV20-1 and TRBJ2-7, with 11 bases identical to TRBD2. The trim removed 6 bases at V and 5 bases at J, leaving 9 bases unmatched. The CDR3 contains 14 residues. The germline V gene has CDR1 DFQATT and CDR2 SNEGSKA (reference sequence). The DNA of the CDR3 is TGCAGTGCGTCAGATTCGGGACTAGCGGACGAGCAGTACTTC. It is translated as CSASDSGLADEQYF.

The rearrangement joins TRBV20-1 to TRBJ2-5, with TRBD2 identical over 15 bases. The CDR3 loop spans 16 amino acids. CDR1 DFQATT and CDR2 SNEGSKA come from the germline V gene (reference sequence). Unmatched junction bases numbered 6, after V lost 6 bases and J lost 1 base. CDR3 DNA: TGCAGTGCAACGGGGACTAGCGGGGGGCCCCAAGAGACCCAGTACTTC. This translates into CSATGTSGGPQETQYF.